This T cell receptor beta chain was recorded in a study of blood T cell repertoires in COVID-19. Study information: Acute-phase and convalescent COVID-19 samples originated in the United States, Italy and Spain. Sources were T cells, B-cell-depleted T cells, or PBMCs; the material itself was cDNA or gDNA.

A Seattle source enrolled patients during active infection and followed them longitudinally. Only in-frame clones appear in the TCRdb table, and some are missing; sequencing was by immunoSEQ multiplex PCR. Altogether 150,000 or so clones are present, approximately 92% being singletons, with the ten largest covering over 10%. The V gene lost 5 bases and the J gene lost 5 bases, with 7 bases spanning the gap. CDR1 is MDHEN, CDR2 SYDVKM, per germline. There are 11 residues in the CDR3. This sequence originates from a man younger than 35 with COVID-19, enrolled during active disease. The V and J genes are TRBV28 and TRBJ2-7; the D is unclear. Sequences were obtained from peripheral blood. CDR3: CASSLLNEQYF. The CDR3 nucleotides are TGTGCCAGCAGTCTACTAAACGAGCAGTACTTC.